The sequence of this T cell receptor (beta chain) was determined in a study of PD-L1 blockade in urothelial cancer. As for time point: pretreatment peripheral blood. Data came from immunoSEQ multiplex PCR; TCRdb stores just in-frame clones and leaves some out. The sample yields tens of thousands of clones, about 83% seen once. The V and J ends lost 4 bases and 6 bases respectively, with 13 bases between them. This CDR3 is 14 amino acids long. In germline, CDR1 is LNHDA, CDR2 SQIVND (reference sequence). The chain couples TRBV19 to TRBJ2-1, with D perhaps TRBD1 (5 bases). This TCR was recovered from a man in his 60s with urothelial cancer. This sample comprised PBMCs, obtained around atezolizumab (anti-PD-L1) treatment. The CDR3 loop is CASSRQGRGNEQFF. The CDR3 DNA follows: TGTGCCAGTAGTAGGCAGGGAAGAGGCAATGAGCAGTTCTTC.